This T cell receptor (beta chain) comes out of a study of blood T cell repertoires in COVID-19. At the level of the study: The samples span acute and convalescent COVID-19 from the United States, Italy and Spain. The cDNA or gDNA used as material had been derived from T cells, B-cell-depleted T cells, or PBMCs.

The V gene lost 8 bases and the J gene lost 4 bases, with 17 bases spanning the gap. The CDR3 length is 15 residues. CDR1 is SNHLY, CDR2 FYNNEI, per germline. Original handling: Estimation of nucleated cell counts was performed using reference gene primer amplification. Here immunoSEQ multiplex PCR was the method, and the copy in TCRdb shows in-frame clones only, minus some. V and J calls and clone size are given by that table; D and trimming were obtained from the DNA. The sample has more than 65,000 clones, around three quarters seen once; the top ten hold 35% to 45%. There are a few counts of this clone.

V is TRBV2 and J is TRBJ1-4, with a possible D match to TRBD1 (6 bases). The clonotype comes from a woman aged 70-85 years with acute or convalescent COVID-19. The sample was peripheral blood. The CDR3: CASRRTDRYNEKLFF. CDR3 nucleotides: TGTGCCAGCCGACGGACAGACCGATATAATGAAAAACTGTTTTTT.